A selection of T cell receptor beta chains follows, all from one sample in a study of blood T cell repertoires in COVID-19. The protocol was immunoSEQ multiplex PCR, while the TCRdb copy is restricted to in-frame clones and leaves out a portion. The sample lists about 300,000 clones, about 91% occurring once. The specimen was peripheral blood. The source is a woman between 25 and 40 years old who had recovered from COVID-19. CDR3s include the opening cysteine and the closing phenylalanine or tryptophan. Fields, in order: J gene, V gene, D gene, clone size, CDR3 DNA, CDR3 protein. A D gene is named only where the DNA matches it firmly. The size of a clone is reported for some rows only, either as once, few or many, or as a class for expanded clones.

j_gene: TRBJ2-3; v_gene: TRBV6-2/TRBV6-3; d_gene: NA; abundance: NA; CDR3nt: TGTGCCAGCAGTTATGCGTCCCCCGGTTTAGACACAGATACGCAGTATTTT; CDR3aa: CASSYASPGLDTDTQYF
j_gene: TRBJ1-2; v_gene: TRBV15; d_gene: NA; abundance: NA; CDR3nt: TGTGCCACCAGCAGAACACGCAGGTCGGCGGCGGGCTATGGCTACACCTTC; CDR3aa: CATSRTRRSAAGYGYTF
j_gene: TRBJ2-1; v_gene: TRBV7-8; d_gene: TRBD1; abundance: few; CDR3nt: TGTGCCAGCAGCGCCCGGACAGGGGACAATGAGCAGTTCTTC; CDR3aa: CASSARTGDNEQFF
j_gene: TRBJ1-1; v_gene: TRBV19; d_gene: NA; abundance: once; CDR3nt: TGTGCCAGTAGTATAAAAACAGGGGAAGCTTTCTTT; CDR3aa: CASSIKTGEAFF
j_gene: TRBJ1-1; v_gene: TRBV19; d_gene: NA; abundance: NA; CDR3nt: TGTGCCAGTAGTATAGTTAACAGGGCGAACACTGAAGCTTTCTTT; CDR3aa: CASSIVNRANTEAFF
j_gene: TRBJ1-4; v_gene: TRBV28; d_gene: NA; abundance: NA; CDR3nt: TGTGCCAGCTCGGAGGGGTGGACTAATGAAAAACTGTTTTTT; CDR3aa: CASSEGWTNEKLFF
j_gene: TRBJ1-1; v_gene: TRBV5-1; d_gene: NA; abundance: NA; CDR3nt: TGCGCCAGCAGCTTGCAGGGGCGAACCAATGAAGCTTTCTTT; CDR3aa: CASSLQGRTNEAFF
j_gene: TRBJ1-4; v_gene: TRBV7-9; d_gene: TRBD1; abundance: NA; CDR3nt: TGTGCCAGCCCCACGGGACAGGGGGCAAGCGGGGCTAATGAAAAACTGTTTTTT; CDR3aa: CASPTGQGASGANEKLFF
j_gene: TRBJ2-1; v_gene: TRBV5-4; d_gene: TRBD2; abundance: NA; CDR3nt: TGTGCCAGCAGCACCGGACTAGCGGGACCAATGTCATACAATGAGCAGTTCTTC; CDR3aa: CASSTGLAGPMSYNEQFF
j_gene: TRBJ2-3; v_gene: TRBV29-1; d_gene: NA; abundance: NA; CDR3nt: TGCAGCGTGCTGACAGCTAGCACAGATACGCAGTATTTT; CDR3aa: CSVLTASTDTQYF
j_gene: TRBJ2-7; v_gene: TRBV9; d_gene: NA; abundance: NA; CDR3nt: TGTGCCAGCAGCCCCCCGACAGGCCAGCATGCGTACGAGCAGTACTTC; CDR3aa: CASSPPTGQHAYEQYF
j_gene: TRBJ1-6; v_gene: TRBV4-2; d_gene: TRBD1; abundance: NA; CDR3nt: TGTGCCAGCAGCCAAGGCCCGGGACAGGGGGTTGCACCCCTCCACTTT; CDR3aa: CASSQGPGQGVAPLHF
j_gene: TRBJ2-7; v_gene: TRBV5-1; d_gene: TRBD2; abundance: NA; CDR3nt: TGCGCCAGCAGCTTTTCTAGCGGGGGGATTTACGAGCAGTACTTC; CDR3aa: CASSFSSGGIYEQYF
j_gene: TRBJ2-1; v_gene: TRBV12-3/TRBV12-4; d_gene: NA; abundance: NA; CDR3nt: TGTGCCAGCAGTTTCTCCGGGACTCAGTTCTTC; CDR3aa: CASSFSGTQFF
j_gene: TRBJ2-1; v_gene: TRBV7-3; d_gene: TRBD2; abundance: NA; CDR3nt: TGTGCCAGCAGCTTCAGCGGGGGGGCCTACAATGAGCAGTTCTTC; CDR3aa: CASSFSGGAYNEQFF
j_gene: TRBJ2-2; v_gene: TRBV5-4; d_gene: NA; abundance: few; CDR3nt: TGTGCCAGCCACGGACTAAACACCGGGGAGCTGTTTTTT; CDR3aa: CASHGLNTGELFF
j_gene: TRBJ1-2; v_gene: TRBV28; d_gene: NA; abundance: NA; CDR3nt: TGTGCCAGCAGTCCACCGGGTTATGACTATGGCTACACCTTC; CDR3aa: CASSPPGYDYGYTF
j_gene: TRBJ1-6; v_gene: TRBV27; d_gene: NA; abundance: NA; CDR3nt: TGTGCCAGTACCGCAACTGATCCAGGGGCTTCACCCCTCCACTTT; CDR3aa: CASTATDPGASPLHF
j_gene: TRBJ2-1; v_gene: TRBV28; d_gene: NA; abundance: NA; CDR3nt: TGTGCCAGCAGTTTGCGGCCGAGCTCCTACAATGAGCAGTTCTTC; CDR3aa: CASSLRPSSYNEQFF
j_gene: TRBJ1-2; v_gene: TRBV6-5; d_gene: TRBD1; abundance: many; CDR3nt: TGTGCCAGCAGTTACGGGACAGGGGGTCATTATGGCTACACCTTC; CDR3aa: CASSYGTGGHYGYTF
j_gene: TRBJ1-2; v_gene: TRBV28; d_gene: TRBD1; abundance: NA; CDR3nt: TGTGCCAGCTCAGCGCGACAGGGCAGAAAGACAGGGGTGAGTGGCTACACCTTC; CDR3aa: CASSARQGRKTGVSGYTF
j_gene: TRBJ1-1; v_gene: TRBV13; d_gene: TRBD1; abundance: NA; CDR3nt: TGTGCCAGCAGCTTTGCAGGGGGAGCTGAAGCTTTCTTT; CDR3aa: CASSFAGGAEAFF
j_gene: TRBJ2-5; v_gene: TRBV24-1; d_gene: TRBD2; abundance: NA; CDR3nt: TGTGCCACCAGTGCGGCGGGGGGGTCCCAAGAGACCCAGTACTTC; CDR3aa: CATSAAGGSQETQYF
j_gene: TRBJ2-1; v_gene: TRBV7-2; d_gene: NA; abundance: once; CDR3nt: TGTGCCAGCAGTCCTTATAGTACTGAGCAGTTCTTC; CDR3aa: CASSPYSTEQFF
j_gene: TRBJ2-7; v_gene: TRBV19; d_gene: TRBD1; abundance: NA; CDR3nt: TGTGCCAGTAGTATTCAAGACAGGGGACTCGACGAGCAGTACTTC; CDR3aa: CASSIQDRGLDEQYF
j_gene: TRBJ2-2; v_gene: TRBV28; d_gene: TRBD1; abundance: NA; CDR3nt: TGTGCCAGCAGCGTGACCCGGACAGGGAATACCGGGGAGCTGTTTTTT; CDR3aa: CASSVTRTGNTGELFF
j_gene: TRBJ1-2; v_gene: TRBV2; d_gene: TRBD1; abundance: NA; CDR3nt: TGTGCCAGCAGTGTACCAGGGGGCCTCTATGGCTACACCTTC; CDR3aa: CASSVPGGLYGYTF
j_gene: TRBJ1-1; v_gene: TRBV13; d_gene: NA; abundance: NA; CDR3nt: TGTGCCAGCAGCTTCGGACAGTTGAACACTGAAGCTTTCTTT; CDR3aa: CASSFGQLNTEAFF
j_gene: TRBJ1-1; v_gene: TRBV9; d_gene: NA; abundance: NA; CDR3nt: TGTGCCAGCAGCGCCCAGGGCACTGAAGCTTTCTTT; CDR3aa: CASSAQGTEAFF
j_gene: TRBJ1-1; v_gene: TRBV27; d_gene: NA; abundance: NA; CDR3nt: TGTGCCAGCAGTTATTCCAGAATGAACACTGAAGCTTTCTTT; CDR3aa: CASSYSRMNTEAFF
j_gene: TRBJ1-1; v_gene: TRBV3-1/TRBV3-2; d_gene: NA; abundance: NA; CDR3nt: TGTGCCAGCAGCCCTACGAACACTGAAGCTTTCTTT; CDR3aa: CASSPTNTEAFF
j_gene: TRBJ2-1; v_gene: TRBV5-1; d_gene: NA; abundance: NA; CDR3nt: TGCGCCAGCAGCTTGGGCGGTAGCAGCTCCTACAATGAGCAGTTCTTC; CDR3aa: CASSLGGSSSYNEQFF
j_gene: TRBJ2-3; v_gene: TRBV27; d_gene: NA; abundance: NA; CDR3nt: TGTGCCAGCAGACATGGTTATACGCAGTATTTT; CDR3aa: CASRHGYTQYF
j_gene: TRBJ1-2; v_gene: TRBV19; d_gene: TRBD1; abundance: NA; CDR3nt: TGTGCCACAGGACAGGGGGCGCTGGTCGGGGGCTACACCTTC; CDR3aa: CATGQGALVGGYTF
j_gene: TRBJ1-2; v_gene: TRBV28; d_gene: TRBD1; abundance: once; CDR3nt: TGTGCCAGCAGTGACCACCATCTAAGGACAGGATTCTATGGCTACACCTTC; CDR3aa: CASSDHHLRTGFYGYTF
j_gene: TRBJ1-2; v_gene: TRBV4-2; d_gene: NA; abundance: once; CDR3nt: TGTGCCAGCAGCCAAGTTTCCGGGGATGGCTACACCTTC; CDR3aa: CASSQVSGDGYTF
j_gene: TRBJ1-3; v_gene: TRBV18; d_gene: NA; abundance: NA; CDR3nt: TGTGCCAGCTCACCACGCACCGTCGGGACTGGAAACACCATATATTTT; CDR3aa: CASSPRTVGTGNTIYF
j_gene: TRBJ2-5; v_gene: TRBV19; d_gene: TRBD1; abundance: NA; CDR3nt: TGTGCCAGTAGGGTAACAGGGGCCCTCGGGGAGACCCAGTACTTC; CDR3aa: CASRVTGALGETQYF
j_gene: TRBJ1-2; v_gene: TRBV29-1; d_gene: TRBD1; abundance: NA; CDR3nt: TGCAGCGTTGAAAGGACAGGGGGCCGCGGCTACACCTTC; CDR3aa: CSVERTGGRGYTF
j_gene: TRBJ2-1; v_gene: TRBV5-6; d_gene: NA; abundance: NA; CDR3nt: TGTGCCAGCAGCTGGCCGGGATTTGAGCAGTTCTTC; CDR3aa: CASSWPGFEQFF
j_gene: TRBJ1-6; v_gene: TRBV7-2; d_gene: TRBD1; abundance: NA; CDR3nt: TGTGCCAGCAGCCCTCGACAGGGGAATTCACCCCTCCACTTT; CDR3aa: CASSPRQGNSPLHF
j_gene: TRBJ1-1; v_gene: TRBV9; d_gene: TRBD1; abundance: NA; CDR3nt: TGTGCCAGCAGGACAGGGGGGATGAACACTGAAGCTTTCTTT; CDR3aa: CASRTGGMNTEAFF
j_gene: TRBJ1-6; v_gene: TRBV18; d_gene: TRBD1; abundance: NA; CDR3nt: TGTGCCAGCTCACTCGGGACAGGGAGGAATTCACCCCTCCACTTT; CDR3aa: CASSLGTGRNSPLHF
j_gene: TRBJ2-7; v_gene: TRBV12-3/TRBV12-4; d_gene: NA; abundance: NA; CDR3nt: TGTGCCAGCAGCAGGGACTTCTCCTACGAGCAGTACTTC; CDR3aa: CASSRDFSYEQYF